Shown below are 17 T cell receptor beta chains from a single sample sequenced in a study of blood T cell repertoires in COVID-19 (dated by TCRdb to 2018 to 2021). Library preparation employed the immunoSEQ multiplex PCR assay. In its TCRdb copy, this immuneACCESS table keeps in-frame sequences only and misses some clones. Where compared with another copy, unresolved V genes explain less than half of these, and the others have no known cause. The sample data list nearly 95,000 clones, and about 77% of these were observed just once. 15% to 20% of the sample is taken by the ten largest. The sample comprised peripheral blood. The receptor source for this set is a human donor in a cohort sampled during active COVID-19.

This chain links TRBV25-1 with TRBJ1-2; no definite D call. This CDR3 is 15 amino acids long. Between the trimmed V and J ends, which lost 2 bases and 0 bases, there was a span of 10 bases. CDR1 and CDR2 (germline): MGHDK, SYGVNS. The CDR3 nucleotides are TGTGCCAGCAGTGAACCCGGTCGCGCTAACTATGGCTACACCTTC. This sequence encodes CASSEPGRANYGYTF.

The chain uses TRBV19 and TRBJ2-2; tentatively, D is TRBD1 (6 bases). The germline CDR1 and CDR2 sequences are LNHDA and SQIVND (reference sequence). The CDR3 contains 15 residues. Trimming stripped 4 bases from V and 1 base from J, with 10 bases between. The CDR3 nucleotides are TGTGCCAGTAGTAAGTCGGACAGGAACACCGGGGAGCTGTTTTTT. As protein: CASSKSDRNTGELFF.

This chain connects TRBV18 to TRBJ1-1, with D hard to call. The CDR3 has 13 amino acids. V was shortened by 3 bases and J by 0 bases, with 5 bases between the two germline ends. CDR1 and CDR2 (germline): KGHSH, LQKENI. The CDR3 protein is CASSPAVNTEAFF. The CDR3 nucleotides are TGTGCCAGCTCACCGGCGGTGAACACTGAAGCTTTCTTT.

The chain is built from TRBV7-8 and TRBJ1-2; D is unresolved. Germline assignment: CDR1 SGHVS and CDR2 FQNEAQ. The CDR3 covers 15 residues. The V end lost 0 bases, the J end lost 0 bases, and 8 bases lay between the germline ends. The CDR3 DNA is TGTGCCAGCAGCTTAGCAGGCGGAGCTAACTATGGCTACACCTTC. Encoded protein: CASSLAGGANYGYTF.

The CDR3 is CASSQRGDSGRVATQYF. CDR3 nucleotide sequence: TGTGCCAGCAGCCAGCGGGGGGATAGCGGGAGGGTCGCTACGCAGTATTTT. The chain uses TRBV7-2 and TRBJ2-3; the match to TRBD2 covers 11 bases. Unmatched junction bases numbered 15, after V lost 5 bases and J lost 8 bases. The CDR3 sequence is 17 residues long. Germline CDR1 is SGHTA and CDR2 is FQGNSA.

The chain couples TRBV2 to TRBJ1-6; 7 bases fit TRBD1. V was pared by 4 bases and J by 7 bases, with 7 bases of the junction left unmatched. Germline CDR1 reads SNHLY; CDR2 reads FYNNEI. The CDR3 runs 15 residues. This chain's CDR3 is CASSAETGINSPLHF. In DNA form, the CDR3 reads TGTGCCAGCAGTGCCGAGACAGGGATCAATTCACCCCTCCACTTT.

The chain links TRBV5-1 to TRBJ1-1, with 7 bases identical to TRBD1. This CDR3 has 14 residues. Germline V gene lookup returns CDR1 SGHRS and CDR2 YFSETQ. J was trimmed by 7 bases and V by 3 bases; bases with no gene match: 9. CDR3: CASSSGQAFHEAFF. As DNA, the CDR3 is TGCGCCAGCAGCTCCGGACAGGCCTTTCATGAAGCTTTCTTT.

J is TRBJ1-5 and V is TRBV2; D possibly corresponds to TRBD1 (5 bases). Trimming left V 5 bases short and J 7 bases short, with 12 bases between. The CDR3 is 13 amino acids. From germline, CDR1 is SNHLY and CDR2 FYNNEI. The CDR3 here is CASSFDSNQPQHF. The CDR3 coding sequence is TGTGCCAGCAGTTTCGACAGTAACCAGCCCCAGCATTTT.

The CDR3 here is CASGSQGANTEAFF. The CDR3 bases are TGTGCCAGCGGAAGCCAGGGGGCAAACACTGAAGCTTTCTTT. The chain links TRBV6-4 to TRBJ1-1; TRBD1 matches at 8 bases. V shed 8 bases and J 2 bases; nucleotides not matched to a gene: 7. The CDR3 runs 14 residues. Germline CDR1 is MRHNA and CDR2 is SNTAGT.

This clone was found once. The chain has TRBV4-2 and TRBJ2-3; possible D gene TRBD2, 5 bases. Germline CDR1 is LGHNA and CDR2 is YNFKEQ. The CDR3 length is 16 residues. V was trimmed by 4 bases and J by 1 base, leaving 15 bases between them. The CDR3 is CASSRAAGSGTDTQYF. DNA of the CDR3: TGTGCCAGCAGCCGCGCCGCCGGTAGCGGCACAGATACGCAGTATTTT.

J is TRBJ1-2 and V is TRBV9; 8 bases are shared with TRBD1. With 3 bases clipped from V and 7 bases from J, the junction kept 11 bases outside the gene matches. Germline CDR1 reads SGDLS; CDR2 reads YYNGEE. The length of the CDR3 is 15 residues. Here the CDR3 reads CASSADRGSSFGYTF. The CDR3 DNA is TGTGCCAGCAGCGCCGACAGGGGTTCGTCGTTTGGCTACACCTTC.

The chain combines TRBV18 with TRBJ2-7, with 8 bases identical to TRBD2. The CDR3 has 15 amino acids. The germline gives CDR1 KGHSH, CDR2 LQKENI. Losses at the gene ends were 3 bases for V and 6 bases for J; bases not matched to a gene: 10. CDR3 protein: CASSPPSRGGLEQYF. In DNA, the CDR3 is TGTGCCAGCTCACCCCCCTCACGGGGGGGCCTCGAGCAGTACTTC.

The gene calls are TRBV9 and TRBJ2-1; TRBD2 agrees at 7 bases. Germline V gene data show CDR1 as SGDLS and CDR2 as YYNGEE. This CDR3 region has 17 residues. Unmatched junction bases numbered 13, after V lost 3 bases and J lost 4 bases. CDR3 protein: CASSEEVDSSGYNEQFF. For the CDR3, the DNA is TGTGCCAGCAGCGAGGAGGTTGATAGTAGCGGGTACAATGAGCAGTTCTTC.

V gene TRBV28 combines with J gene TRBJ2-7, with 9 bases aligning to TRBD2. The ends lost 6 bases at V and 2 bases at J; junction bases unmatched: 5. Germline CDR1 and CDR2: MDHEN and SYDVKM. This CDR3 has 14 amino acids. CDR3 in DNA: TGTGCCAGCAGGGTAGCGGGAGAGGCCTACGAGCAGTACTTC. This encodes CASRVAGEAYEQYF.

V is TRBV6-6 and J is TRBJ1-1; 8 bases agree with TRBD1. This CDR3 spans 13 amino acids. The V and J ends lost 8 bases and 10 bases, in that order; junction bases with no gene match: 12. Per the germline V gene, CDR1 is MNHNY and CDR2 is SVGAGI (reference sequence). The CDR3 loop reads CASSEAGGGRAFF. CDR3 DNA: TGTGCCAGCTCCGAGGCAGGGGGCGGGAGAGCTTTCTTT.

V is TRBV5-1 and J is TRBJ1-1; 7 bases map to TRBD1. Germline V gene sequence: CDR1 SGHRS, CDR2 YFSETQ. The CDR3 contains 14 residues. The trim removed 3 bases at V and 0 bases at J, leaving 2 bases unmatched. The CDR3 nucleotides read TGCGCCAGCAGCTGGGACAGAATGAACACTGAAGCTTTCTTT. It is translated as CASSWDRMNTEAFF.

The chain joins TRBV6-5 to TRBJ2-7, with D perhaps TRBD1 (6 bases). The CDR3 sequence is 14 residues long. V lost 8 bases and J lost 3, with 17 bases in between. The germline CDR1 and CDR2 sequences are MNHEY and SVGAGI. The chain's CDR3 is CASLPGTSNYEQYF. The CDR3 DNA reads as TGTGCCAGCCTTCCCGGGACATCTAACTACGAGCAGTACTTC.